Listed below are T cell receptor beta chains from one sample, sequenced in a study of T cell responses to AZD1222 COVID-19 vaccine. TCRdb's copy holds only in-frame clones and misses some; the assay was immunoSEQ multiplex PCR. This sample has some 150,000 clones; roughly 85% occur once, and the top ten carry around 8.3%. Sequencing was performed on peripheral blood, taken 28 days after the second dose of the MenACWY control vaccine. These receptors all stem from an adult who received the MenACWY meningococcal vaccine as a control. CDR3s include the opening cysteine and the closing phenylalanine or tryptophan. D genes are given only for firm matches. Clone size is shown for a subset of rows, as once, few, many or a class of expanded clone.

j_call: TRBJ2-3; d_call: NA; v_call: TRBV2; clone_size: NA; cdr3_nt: TGTGCCACCTTAGAGCCCCTGGCGGATACGCAGTATTTT; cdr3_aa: CATLEPLADTQYF
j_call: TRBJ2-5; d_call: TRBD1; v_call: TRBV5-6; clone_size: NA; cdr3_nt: TGTGCCAGCAGCTACAGGGGAGAGGAGACCCAGTACTTC; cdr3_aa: CASSYRGEETQYF
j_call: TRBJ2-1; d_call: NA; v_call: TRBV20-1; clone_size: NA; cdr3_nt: TGCAGTGCTAAACGGGGTGAGCAGTTCTTC; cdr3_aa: CSAKRGEQFF
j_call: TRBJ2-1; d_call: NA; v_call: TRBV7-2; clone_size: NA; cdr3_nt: TGTGCCAGCAGCGGCAGCGGGCAGAATTACAATGAGCAGTTCTTC; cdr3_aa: CASSGSGQNYNEQFF
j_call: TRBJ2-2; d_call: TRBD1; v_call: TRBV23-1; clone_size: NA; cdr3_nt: TGCGCCAGCAGTCTTTCAAACCGGGACAGGATGAACACCGGGGAGCTGTTTTTT; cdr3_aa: CASSLSNRDRMNTGELFF
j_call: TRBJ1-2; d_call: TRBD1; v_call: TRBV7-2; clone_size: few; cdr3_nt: TGTGCCAGCAGCTTGACCGTATACCCGACAGGGGATGGCTACACCTTC; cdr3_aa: CASSLTVYPTGDGYTF
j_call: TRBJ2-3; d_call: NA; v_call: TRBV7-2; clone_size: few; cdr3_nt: TGTGCCAGCAGCGTAGACACCCACACAGATACGCAGTATTTT; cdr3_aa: CASSVDTHTDTQYF
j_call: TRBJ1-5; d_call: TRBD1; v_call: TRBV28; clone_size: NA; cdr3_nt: TGTGCCAGCGACGGACAGGGGAAAAAACAGCCCCAGCATTTT; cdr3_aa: CASDGQGKKQPQHF
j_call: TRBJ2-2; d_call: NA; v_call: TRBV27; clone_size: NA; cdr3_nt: TGTGCCAGCAGTTTATTGACTCAACCGGGGGAGCTGTTTTTT; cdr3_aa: CASSLLTQPGELFF
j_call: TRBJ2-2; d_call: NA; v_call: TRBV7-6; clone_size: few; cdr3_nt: TGTGCCAGCAGCTCAACCTGGGTAGGAGGCACCGGGGAGCTGTTTTTT; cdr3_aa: CASSSTWVGGTGELFF
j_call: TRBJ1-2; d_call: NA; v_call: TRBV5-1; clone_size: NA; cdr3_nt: TGCGCCAGCAGACCAGGGGCGGCGAACTATGGCTACACCTTC; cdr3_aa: CASRPGAANYGYTF
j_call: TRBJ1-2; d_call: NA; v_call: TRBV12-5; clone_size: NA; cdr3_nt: TGTGCTAGTGGTTCGACAGGCCTCTCTGGCTACACCTTC; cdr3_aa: CASGSTGLSGYTF
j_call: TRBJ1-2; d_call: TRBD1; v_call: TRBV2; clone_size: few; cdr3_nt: TGTGCCAGCGTTACAGGGGGCGGTTTCTCTGGCTACACCTTC; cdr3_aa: CASVTGGGFSGYTF
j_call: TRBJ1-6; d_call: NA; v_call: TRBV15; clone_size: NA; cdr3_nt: TGTGCCACCAGCAGAGACACACAGAGCTCCTATAATTCACCCCTCCACTTT; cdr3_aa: CATSRDTQSSYNSPLHF
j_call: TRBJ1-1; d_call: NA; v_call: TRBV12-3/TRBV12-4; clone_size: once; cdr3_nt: TGTGCCAGCAGTCTTACAGGGATCCAAGCTTTCTTT; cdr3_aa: CASSLTGIQAFF
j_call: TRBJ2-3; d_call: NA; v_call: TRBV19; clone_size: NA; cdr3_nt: TGTGCCAGTAGTGTGGACAGACTAATGAGTTCTAGCACAGATACGCAGTATTTT; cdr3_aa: CASSVDRLMSSSTDTQYF
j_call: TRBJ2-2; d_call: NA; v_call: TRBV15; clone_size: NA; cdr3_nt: TGTGCCACCAGCAGAGGGGGGGTTCGCACCGGGGAGCTGTTTTTT; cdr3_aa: CATSRGGVRTGELFF
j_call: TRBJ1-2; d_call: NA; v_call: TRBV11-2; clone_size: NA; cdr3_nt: TGTGCCAGCAGCCCCGTTCGGGGGCGCAACTATGGCTACACCTTC; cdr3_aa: CASSPVRGRNYGYTF
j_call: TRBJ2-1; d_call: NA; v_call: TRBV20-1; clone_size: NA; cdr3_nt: TGCAGTGCTCCCCGCCATGAGCAGTTCTTC; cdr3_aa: CSAPRHEQFF
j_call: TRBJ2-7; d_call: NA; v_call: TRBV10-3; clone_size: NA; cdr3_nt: TGTGCCATCAGCGCAACAGACTACGAGCAGTACTTC; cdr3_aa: CAISATDYEQYF
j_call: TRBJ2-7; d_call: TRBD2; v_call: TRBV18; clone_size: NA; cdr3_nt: TGTGCCAGCTCGCCTCGTCCGGGACTAGCGGACCTCGGCCCCTACGAGCAGTACTTC; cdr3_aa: CASSPRPGLADLGPYEQYF
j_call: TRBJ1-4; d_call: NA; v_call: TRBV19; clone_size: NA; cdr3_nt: TGTGCCAGTAGTTGGGCCCCAACTAATGAAAAACTGTTTTTT; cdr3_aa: CASSWAPTNEKLFF
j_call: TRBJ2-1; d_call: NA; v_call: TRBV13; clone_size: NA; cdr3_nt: TGTGCCAGCAGCTTACTAGCGCTCGATGAGCAGTTCTTC; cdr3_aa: CASSLLALDEQFF
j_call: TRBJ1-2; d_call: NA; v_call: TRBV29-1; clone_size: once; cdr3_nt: TGCAGCGTTGAATTCCGACAGCACTATGGCTACACCTTC; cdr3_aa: CSVEFRQHYGYTF
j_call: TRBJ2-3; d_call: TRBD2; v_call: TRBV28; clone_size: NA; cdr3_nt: TGTGCCAGCAGTCGCCGGGGGGGGAACACAGATACGCAGTATTTT; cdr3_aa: CASSRRGGNTDTQYF
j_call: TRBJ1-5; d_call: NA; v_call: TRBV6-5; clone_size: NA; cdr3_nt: TGTGCCAGCAGTTACCGGGGGAATCAGCCCCAGCATTTT; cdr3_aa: CASSYRGNQPQHF
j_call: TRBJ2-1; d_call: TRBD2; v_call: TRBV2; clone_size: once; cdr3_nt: TGTGCCAGCGCGACTAGCGGGAGACATGAGCAGTTCTTC; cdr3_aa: CASATSGRHEQFF
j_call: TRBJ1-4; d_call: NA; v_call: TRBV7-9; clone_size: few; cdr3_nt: TGTGCCAGCAGCTTAGGAGGCCCGGGGGAAAAACTGTTTTTT; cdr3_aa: CASSLGGPGEKLFF
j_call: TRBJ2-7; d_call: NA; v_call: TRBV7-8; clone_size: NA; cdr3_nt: TGTGCCAGCAGCCCAACGGACTACGAGCAGTACTTC; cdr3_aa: CASSPTDYEQYF
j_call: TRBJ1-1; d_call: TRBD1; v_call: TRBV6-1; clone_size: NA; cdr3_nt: TGTGCCAGCAGTGGACAGGGCTCGATAGCTTTGACCACTGAAGCTTTCTTT; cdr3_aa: CASSGQGSIALTTEAFF